The present TCR beta chain was sequenced within a study of T cell repertoires in cytomegalovirus infection. The overall study: Public TCR beta signature analysis indicated the presence of both CMV infection and matching HLA type.

Germline V gene data show CDR1 as WSHSY and CDR2 as SAAADI. The CDR3 consists of 16 residues. V was pared by 2 bases and J by 5 bases, with 11 bases of the junction left unmatched. Whole-study results and caveats: In two of eight donors, the top clonotype was HLA-C-restricted CMV-specific. Identification of carriers of CMV plus the relevant HLA was achieved through cumulative public TCR beta family frequency.

On this clonotype: Its antigen is unknown.

MiXCR was run by TCRdb on the reads, yielding one entry per CDR3 protein. The sample holds approximately 100,000 distinct CDR3 sequences, approximately 45% seen once. The sequence was obtained from a human donor in good health (CMV status not recorded). Some clones in this sample may be carry-over from other donors' samples. The V and J genes are TRBV10-2 and TRBJ2-5, with TRBD2 identical over 7 bases. The source material was CD8+ T cells from cultured PBMCs, sampled from culture after CMV antigen stimulation. CDR3 region: CASSEPFLGGVETQYF. The CDR3 coding sequence is TGCGCCAGCAGTGAGCCATTCCTGGGGGGGGTCGAGACCCAGTACTTC.